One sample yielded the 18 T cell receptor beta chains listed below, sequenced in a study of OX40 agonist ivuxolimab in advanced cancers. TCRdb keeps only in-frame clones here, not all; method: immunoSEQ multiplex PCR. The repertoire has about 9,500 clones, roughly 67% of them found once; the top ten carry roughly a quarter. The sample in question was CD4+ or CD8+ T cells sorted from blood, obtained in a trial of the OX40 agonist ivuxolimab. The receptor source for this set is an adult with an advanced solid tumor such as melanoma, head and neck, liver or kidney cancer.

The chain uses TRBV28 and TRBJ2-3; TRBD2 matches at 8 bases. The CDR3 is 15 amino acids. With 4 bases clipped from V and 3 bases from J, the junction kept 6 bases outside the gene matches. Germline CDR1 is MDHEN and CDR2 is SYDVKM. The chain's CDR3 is CASSSGLEGTDTQYF. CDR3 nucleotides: TGTGCCAGCAGTTCGGGACTAGAGGGTACAGATACGCAGTATTTT. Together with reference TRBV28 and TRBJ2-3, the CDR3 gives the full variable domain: DVKVTQSSRYLVKRTGEKVFLECVQDMDHENMFWYRQDPGLGLRLIYFSYDVKMKEKGDIPEGYSVSREKKERFSLILESASTNQTSMYLCASSSGLEGTDTQYFGPGTRLTVL.

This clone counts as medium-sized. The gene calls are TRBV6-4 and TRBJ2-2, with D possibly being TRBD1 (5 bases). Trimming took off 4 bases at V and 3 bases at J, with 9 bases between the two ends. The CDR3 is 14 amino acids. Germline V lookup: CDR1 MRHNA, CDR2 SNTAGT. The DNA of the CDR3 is TGTGCCAGCAGTGTAGGGGCGGACACCGGGGAGCTGTTTTTT. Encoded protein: CASSVGADTGELFF.

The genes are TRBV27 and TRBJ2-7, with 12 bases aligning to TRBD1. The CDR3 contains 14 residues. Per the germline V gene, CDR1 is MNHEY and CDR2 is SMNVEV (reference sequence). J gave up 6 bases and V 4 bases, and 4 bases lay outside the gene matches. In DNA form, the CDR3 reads TGTGCCAGCAGTTCCCGGGACAGGGGGCTCGAGCAGTACTTC. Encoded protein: CASSSRDRGLEQYF.

Here the CDR3 reads CASSSSLADFNEQFF. Here the CDR3 DNA reads TGTGCCAGCAGCTCCTCCCTAGCGGACTTCAATGAGCAGTTCTTC. J is TRBJ2-1 and V is TRBV7-5; the table names TRBD2, a call not compared with the DNA. TRBV7-5 is a pseudogene locus. There are 15 residues in the CDR3.

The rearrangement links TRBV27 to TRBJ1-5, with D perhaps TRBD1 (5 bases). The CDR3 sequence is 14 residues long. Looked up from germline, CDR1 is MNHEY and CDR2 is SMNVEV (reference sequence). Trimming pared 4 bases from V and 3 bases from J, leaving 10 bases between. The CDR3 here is CASSYTGYNQPQHF. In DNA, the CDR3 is TGTGCCAGCAGTTACACAGGATACAATCAGCCCCAGCATTTT.

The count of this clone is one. DNA of the CDR3: TGTGCCAGCAGCTTACAGGGGTACAATGAGCAGTTCTTC. Amino acid sequence: CASSLQGYNEQFF. V gene TRBV7-3 combines with J gene TRBJ2-1, with D tentatively TRBD1 (6 bases). V was shortened by 2 bases and J by 4 bases, with 6 bases between the two germline ends. Germline V gene lookup returns CDR1 SGHTA and CDR2 FQGTGA. This CDR3 region has 13 residues.

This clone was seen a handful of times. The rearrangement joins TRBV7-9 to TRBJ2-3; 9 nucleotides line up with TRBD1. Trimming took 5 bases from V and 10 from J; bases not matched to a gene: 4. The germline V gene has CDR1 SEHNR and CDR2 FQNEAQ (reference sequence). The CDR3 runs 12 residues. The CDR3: CASSTTGGSQYF. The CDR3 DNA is TGTGCCAGCAGCACGACAGGGGGATCGCAGTATTTT.

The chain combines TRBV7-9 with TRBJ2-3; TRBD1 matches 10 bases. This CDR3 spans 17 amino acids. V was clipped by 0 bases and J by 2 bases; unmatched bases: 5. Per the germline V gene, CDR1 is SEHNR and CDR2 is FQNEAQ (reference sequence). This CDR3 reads CASSLAPGQGITDTQYF. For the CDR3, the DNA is TGTGCCAGCAGCTTAGCCCCGGGACAGGGGATCACAGATACGCAGTATTTT.

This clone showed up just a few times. CDR3 sequence reads: CASSLIGTNYGYTF. The CDR3 region has the DNA TGTGCCAGCAGCTTAATAGGGACTAACTATGGCTACACCTTC. The genes are TRBV11-2 and TRBJ1-2; D is unclear. The germline V gene encodes CDR1 SGHAT and CDR2 FQNNGV. The V end was cut by 2 bases, the J end by 0 bases, with 7 bases between. This CDR3 spans 14 amino acids.

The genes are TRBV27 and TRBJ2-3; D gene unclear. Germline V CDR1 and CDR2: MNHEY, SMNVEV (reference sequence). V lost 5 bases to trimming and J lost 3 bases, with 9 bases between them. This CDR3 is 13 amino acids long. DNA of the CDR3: TGTGCCAGCAGTCAACAGAATACAGATACGCAGTATTTT. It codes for CASSQQNTDTQYF.

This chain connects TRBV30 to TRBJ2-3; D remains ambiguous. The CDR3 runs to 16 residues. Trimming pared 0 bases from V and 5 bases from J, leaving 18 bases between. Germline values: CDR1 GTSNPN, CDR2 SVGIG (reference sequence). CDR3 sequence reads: CAWSVYGMEYLDTQYF. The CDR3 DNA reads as TGTGCCTGGAGTGTATATGGCATGGAGTATTTAGATACGCAGTATTTT.

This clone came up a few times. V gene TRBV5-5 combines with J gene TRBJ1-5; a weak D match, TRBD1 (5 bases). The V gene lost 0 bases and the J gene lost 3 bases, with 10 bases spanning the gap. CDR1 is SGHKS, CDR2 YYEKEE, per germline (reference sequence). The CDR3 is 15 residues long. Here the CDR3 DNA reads TGTGCCAGCAGCTTGGTTCGGGGGGACAATCAGCCCCAGCATTTT. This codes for CASSLVRGDNQPQHF.

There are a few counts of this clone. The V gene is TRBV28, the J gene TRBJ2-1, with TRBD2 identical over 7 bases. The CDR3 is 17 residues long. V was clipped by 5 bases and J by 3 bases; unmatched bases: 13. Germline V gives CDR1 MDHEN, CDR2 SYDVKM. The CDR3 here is CASSPGLGGPLYNEQFF. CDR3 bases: TGTGCCAGCAGTCCCGGACTAGGAGGCCCCCTCTACAATGAGCAGTTCTTC.

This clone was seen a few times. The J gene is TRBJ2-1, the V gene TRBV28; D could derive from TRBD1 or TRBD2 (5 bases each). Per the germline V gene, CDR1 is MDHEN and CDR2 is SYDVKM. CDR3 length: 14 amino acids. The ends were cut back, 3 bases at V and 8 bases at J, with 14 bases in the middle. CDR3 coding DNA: TGTGCCAGCAGTTTGCTGGGACGTTTAGATGAGCAGTTCTTC. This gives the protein CASSLLGRLDEQFF.

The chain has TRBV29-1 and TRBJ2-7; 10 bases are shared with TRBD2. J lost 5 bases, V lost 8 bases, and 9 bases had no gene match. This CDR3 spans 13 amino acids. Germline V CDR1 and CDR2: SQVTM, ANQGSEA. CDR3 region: CSSSSGRGNEQYF. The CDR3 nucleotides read TGCAGCTCCTCTAGCGGGAGAGGGAACGAGCAGTACTTC.

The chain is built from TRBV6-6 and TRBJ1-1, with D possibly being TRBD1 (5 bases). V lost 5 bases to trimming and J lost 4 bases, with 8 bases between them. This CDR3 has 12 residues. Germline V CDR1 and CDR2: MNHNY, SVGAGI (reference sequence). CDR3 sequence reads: CASSVGVTEAFF. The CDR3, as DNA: TGTGCCAGCAGTGTGGGGGTCACTGAAGCTTTCTTT.

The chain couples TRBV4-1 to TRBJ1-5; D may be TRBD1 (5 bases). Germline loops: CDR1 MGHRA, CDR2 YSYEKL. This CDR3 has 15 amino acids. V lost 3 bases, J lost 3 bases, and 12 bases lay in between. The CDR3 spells CASSQETAYNQPQHF. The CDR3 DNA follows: TGCGCCAGCAGCCAGGAGACAGCCTACAATCAGCCCCAGCATTTT.

CDR3: CASSESRTGDFNEQFF. The CDR3 region has the DNA TGCGCCAGCAGTGAGTCCAGGACCGGGGATTTCAATGAGCAGTTCTTC. The rearrangement joins TRBV10-2 to TRBJ2-1; TRBD2 might be the D (5 bases). Germline-derived CDR1 and CDR2 are WSHSY and SAAADI. V was trimmed by 0 bases and J by 6 bases, leaving 15 bases between them. CDR3 size: 16 residues.